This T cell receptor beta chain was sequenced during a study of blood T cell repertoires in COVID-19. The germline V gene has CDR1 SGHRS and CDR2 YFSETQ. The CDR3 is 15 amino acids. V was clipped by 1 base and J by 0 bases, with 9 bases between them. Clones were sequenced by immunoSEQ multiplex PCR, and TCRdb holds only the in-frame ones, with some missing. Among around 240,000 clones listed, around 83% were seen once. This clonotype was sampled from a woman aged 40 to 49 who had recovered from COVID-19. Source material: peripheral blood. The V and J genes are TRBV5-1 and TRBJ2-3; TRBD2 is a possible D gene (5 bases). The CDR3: CASSLWGASTDTQYF. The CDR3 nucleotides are TGCGCCAGCAGCTTGTGGGGAGCTAGCACAGATACGCAGTATTTT.